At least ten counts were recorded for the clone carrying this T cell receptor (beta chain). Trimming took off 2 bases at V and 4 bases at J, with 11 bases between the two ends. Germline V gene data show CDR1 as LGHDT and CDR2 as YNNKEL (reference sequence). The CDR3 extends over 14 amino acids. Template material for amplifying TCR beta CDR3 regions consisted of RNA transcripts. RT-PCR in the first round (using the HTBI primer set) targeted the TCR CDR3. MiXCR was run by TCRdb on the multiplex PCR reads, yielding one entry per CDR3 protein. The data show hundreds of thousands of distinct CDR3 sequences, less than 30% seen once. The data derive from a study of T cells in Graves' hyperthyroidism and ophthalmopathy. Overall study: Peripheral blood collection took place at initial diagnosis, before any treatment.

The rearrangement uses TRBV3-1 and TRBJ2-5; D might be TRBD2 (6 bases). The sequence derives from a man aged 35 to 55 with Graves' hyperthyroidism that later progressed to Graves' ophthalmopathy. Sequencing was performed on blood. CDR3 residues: CASSQPGLPETQYF. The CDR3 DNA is TGTGCCAGCAGCCAACCGGGACTCCCAGAGACCCAGTACTTC.